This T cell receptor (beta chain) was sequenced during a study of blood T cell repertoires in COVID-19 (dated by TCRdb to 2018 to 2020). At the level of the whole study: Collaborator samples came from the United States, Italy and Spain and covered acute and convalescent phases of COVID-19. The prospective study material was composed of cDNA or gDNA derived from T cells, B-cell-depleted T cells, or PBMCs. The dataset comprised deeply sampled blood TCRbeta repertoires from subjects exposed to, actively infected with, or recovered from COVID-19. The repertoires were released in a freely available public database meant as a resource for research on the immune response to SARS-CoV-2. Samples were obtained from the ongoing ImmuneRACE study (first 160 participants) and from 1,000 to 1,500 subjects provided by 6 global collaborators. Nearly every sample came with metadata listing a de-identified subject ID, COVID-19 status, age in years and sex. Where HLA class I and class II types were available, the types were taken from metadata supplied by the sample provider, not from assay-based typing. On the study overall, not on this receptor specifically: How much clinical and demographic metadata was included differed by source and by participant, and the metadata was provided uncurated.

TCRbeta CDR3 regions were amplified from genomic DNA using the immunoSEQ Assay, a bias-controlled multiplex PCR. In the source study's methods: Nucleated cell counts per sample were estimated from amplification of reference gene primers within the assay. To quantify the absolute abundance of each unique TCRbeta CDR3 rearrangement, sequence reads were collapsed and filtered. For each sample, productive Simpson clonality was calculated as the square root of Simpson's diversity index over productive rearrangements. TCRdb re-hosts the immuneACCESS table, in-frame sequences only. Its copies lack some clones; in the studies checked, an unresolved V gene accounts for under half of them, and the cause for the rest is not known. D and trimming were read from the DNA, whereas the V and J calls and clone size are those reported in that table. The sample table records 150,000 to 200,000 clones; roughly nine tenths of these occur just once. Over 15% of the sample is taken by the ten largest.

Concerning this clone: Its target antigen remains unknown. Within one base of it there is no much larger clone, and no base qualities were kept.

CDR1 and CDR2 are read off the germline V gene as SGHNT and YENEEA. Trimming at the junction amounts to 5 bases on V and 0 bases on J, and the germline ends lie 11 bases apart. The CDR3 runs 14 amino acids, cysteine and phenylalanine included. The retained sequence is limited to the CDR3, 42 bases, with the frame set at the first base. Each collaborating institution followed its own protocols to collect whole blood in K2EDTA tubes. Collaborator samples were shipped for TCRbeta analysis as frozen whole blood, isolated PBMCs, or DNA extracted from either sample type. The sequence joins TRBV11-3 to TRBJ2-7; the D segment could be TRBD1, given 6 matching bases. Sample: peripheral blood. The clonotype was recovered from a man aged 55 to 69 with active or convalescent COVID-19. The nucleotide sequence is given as TGTGCCAGCAGCACCGACAGGAGCTCCTACGAGCAGTACTTC. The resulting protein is CASSTDRSSYEQYF.